Each of the 16 T cell receptor beta chains below was sequenced from the same sample in a study of T cell responses to AZD1222 COVID-19 vaccine. The method was immunoSEQ multiplex PCR; TCRdb's version includes in-frame clones alone and lacks a portion of them. The sample has approximately 190,000 clones; roughly 92% are singletons. Sequenced here: peripheral blood, sampled 28 days after the second AZD1222 dose. Receptor source: an adult who received the AZD1222 COVID-19 vaccine.

This chain links TRBV9 with TRBJ1-2; 8 bases are a match to TRBD1. CDR3 length: 14 residues. Germline V lookup: CDR1 SGDLS, CDR2 YYNGEE. V was clipped by 0 bases and J by 9 bases; unmatched bases: 7. The DNA of the CDR3 is TGTGCCAGCAGCGTAGACAGACAGGGGTCGAGCTACACCTTC. Protein product: CASSVDRQGSSYTF.

This chain connects TRBV19 to TRBJ1-1; tentative D call: TRBD1 (6 bases). CDR3 size: 18 residues. The germline gives CDR1 LNHDA, CDR2 SQIVND (reference sequence). Trimming shortened V by 3 bases and J by 7 bases, and 27 bases separated the two germline ends. In DNA, the CDR3 is TGTGCCAGTAGTATGGGCCCGGGGGGCTATTGGGAACCGGTTGAAGCTTTCTTT. Translating it yields CASSMGPGGYWEPVEAFF.

The gene calls are TRBV19 and TRBJ2-1; the D gene could be TRBD1 or TRBD2 (6 bases each). V shed 8 bases and J shed 8 bases, with 22 bases lying between them. This CDR3 spans 15 amino acids. Germline lookup yields CDR1 LNHDA and CDR2 SQIVND (reference sequence). CDR3 loop: CASSRGPSWVDEQFF. Here the CDR3 DNA reads TGTGCCAGTTCTCGGGGGCCTAGTTGGGTCGATGAGCAGTTCTTC. The whole variable domain, remainder taken from reference TRBV19 and TRBJ2-1, is DGGITQSPKYLFRKEGQNVTLSCEQNLNHDAMYWYRQDPGQGLRLIYYSQIVNDFQKGDIAEGYSVSREKKESFPLTVTSAQKNPTAFYLCASSRGPSWVDEQFFGPGTRLTVL.

The chain carries TRBV7-9 and TRBJ2-7; 8 nucleotides match TRBD2. V gave up 4 bases and J gave up 2 bases; unmatched junction bases: 13. Looked up from germline, CDR1 is SEHNR and CDR2 is FQNEAQ (reference sequence). The CDR3 extends over 17 amino acids. The DNA of the CDR3 is TGTGCCAGCAGCTCACCCCCCGGACTAGCCCAACCCTACGAGCAGTACTTC. Its translation: CASSSPPGLAQPYEQYF.

This clone appeared a single time. The genes are TRBV7-6 and TRBJ1-1, with TRBD1 matching over 12 bases. Per germline, CDR1 SGHVS and CDR2 FNYEAQ. This CDR3 comprises 18 residues. The trim removed 4 bases at V and 3 bases at J, leaving 12 bases unmatched. In nucleotides, the CDR3 is TGTGCCAGCAGCTCATACGGGACAGGGGGCAGAGCGGACACTGAAGCTTTCTTT. Translated: CASSSYGTGGRADTEAFF.

This chain joins TRBV10-3 and TRBJ1-5; 7 bases are a match to TRBD1. This CDR3 region has 14 residues. After removal of 2 bases from V and 4 bases from J, the junction contained 2 bases not matched to a gene. CDR1 and CDR2 (germline): ENHRY, SYGVKD. For the CDR3, the DNA is TGTGCCATCAGTGAGGGACAGGATAATCAGCCCCAGCATTTT. This sequence encodes CAISEGQDNQPQHF.

The chain has TRBV5-1 and TRBJ1-1; D unresolved. This CDR3 is 15 amino acids long. In germline, CDR1 is SGHRS, CDR2 YFSETQ. The V and J ends lost 1 base and 1 base respectively, with 11 bases between them. The chain's CDR3 is CASSLQATPNTEAFF. In DNA form, the CDR3 reads TGCGCCAGCAGCTTGCAGGCCACTCCGAACACTGAAGCTTTCTTT.

This clone occurred once. V is TRBV9 and J is TRBJ1-4; the D gene is possibly TRBD1 (6 bases). V was cut by 4 bases and J by 5 bases, with 24 bases left in between. The length of the CDR3 is 18 residues. The germline V gene encodes CDR1 SGDLS and CDR2 YYNGEE. Here the CDR3 DNA reads TGTGCCAGCAGCCCGGGACACCGAAGGGGACTATACAATGAAAAACTGTTTTTT. Amino acid sequence: CASSPGHRRGLYNEKLFF. Full variable domain (missing parts from reference TRBV9 and TRBJ1-4): DSGVTQTPKHLITATGQRVTLRCSPRSGDLSVYWYQQSLDQGLQFLIQYYNGEERAKGNILERFSAQQFPDLHSELNLSSLELGDSALYFCASSPGHRRGLYNEKLFFGSGTQLSVL.

This clone showed up just once. The rearrangement joins TRBV24-1 to TRBJ2-7, with 8 positions matching TRBD1. CDR1 is KGHDR and CDR2 is SFDVKD in the germline V gene. This CDR3 comprises 13 residues. The V gene end was trimmed by 4 bases and the J gene end by 8 bases; junction bases not matched to a gene: 6. The CDR3 bases are TGTGCCACCAGTGAGGAAGACAGGGGCAAGCAGTACTTC. Translating it yields CATSEEDRGKQYF.

The chain recombines TRBV30 with TRBJ1-6; D unclear. Between the trimmed V and J ends, which lost 3 bases and 7 bases, there was a span of 10 bases. The CDR3 totals 13 residues. CDR1 GTSNPN and CDR2 SVGIG come from the germline V gene (reference sequence). The CDR3 reads CAWSGVMNSPLHF. In DNA, the CDR3 is TGTGCCTGGAGCGGGGTAATGAATTCACCCCTCCACTTT.

This clone was observed a few times. This sequence joins TRBV5-1 and TRBJ1-6; 8 bases align to TRBD1. The germline CDR1 and CDR2 sequences are SGHRS and YFSETQ. CDR3 length equals 16 residues. V lost 4 bases to trimming and J lost 3 bases; unmatched junction nucleotides: 6. CDR3 protein: CASSATGENYNSPLHF. The DNA for the CDR3 is TGCGCCAGCAGCGCGACAGGGGAAAACTATAATTCACCCCTCCACTTT.

This chain uses TRBV18 with TRBJ2-3, with 7 positions matching TRBD1. Germline lookup yields CDR1 KGHSH and CDR2 LQKENI. The CDR3 has 13 residues. The V and J ends lost 3 bases and 4 bases, in that order; junction bases with no gene match: 1. The chain's CDR3 is CASSPTGADTQYF. The DNA for the CDR3 is TGTGCCAGCTCACCTACAGGGGCAGATACGCAGTATTTT.

The gene calls are TRBV19 and TRBJ1-2, with 10 bases that match TRBD1. The ends lost 7 bases at V and 2 bases at J; junction bases unmatched: 4. Germline assignment: CDR1 LNHDA and CDR2 SQIVND (reference sequence). This CDR3 contains 14 residues. The CDR3 spells CASTADRGNYGYTF. The DNA of the CDR3 is TGTGCCAGTACCGCGGACAGGGGGAACTATGGCTACACCTTC. Full variable domain (rest looked up from reference TRBV19 and TRBJ1-2): DGGITQSPKYLFRKEGQNVTLSCEQNLNHDAMYWYRQDPGQGLRLIYYSQIVNDFQKGDIAEGYSVSREKKESFPLTVTSAQKNPTAFYLCASTADRGNYGYTFGSGTRLTVV.

This clone was counted a single time. V gene TRBV6-5 combines with J gene TRBJ2-1; D might be TRBD2 (5 bases). The CDR3 runs to 10 residues. V was shortened by 8 bases and J by 9 bases, with 8 bases between the two germline ends. Germline V gene lookup returns CDR1 MNHEY and CDR2 SVGAGI. The CDR3 loop reads CASVGSEQFF. CDR3 coding DNA: TGTGCCAGCGTGGGGAGTGAGCAGTTCTTC.

This clone is a singleton in its sample. The chain carries TRBV20-1 and TRBJ1-1; D uncertain. The CDR3 runs to 13 residues. In germline, CDR1 is DFQATT, CDR2 SNEGSKA (reference sequence). The ends were cut back, 3 bases at V and 1 base at J, with 9 bases in the middle. For the CDR3, the DNA is TGCAGTGCTAGTAGGCACCCGAACACTGAAGCTTTCTTT. This sequence encodes CSASRHPNTEAFF.

This clone was seen only once. The rearrangement uses TRBV15 and TRBJ1-2; perhaps TRBD1 as D (5 bases). Trimming took off 0 bases at V and 4 bases at J, with 9 bases between the two ends. Germline values: CDR1 LNHNV, CDR2 YYDKDF (reference sequence). The CDR3 is 14 amino acids. Here the CDR3 DNA reads TGTGCCACCAGCAGAGATGCAGGGCTCTATGGCTACACCTTC. It yields the protein CATSRDAGLYGYTF.